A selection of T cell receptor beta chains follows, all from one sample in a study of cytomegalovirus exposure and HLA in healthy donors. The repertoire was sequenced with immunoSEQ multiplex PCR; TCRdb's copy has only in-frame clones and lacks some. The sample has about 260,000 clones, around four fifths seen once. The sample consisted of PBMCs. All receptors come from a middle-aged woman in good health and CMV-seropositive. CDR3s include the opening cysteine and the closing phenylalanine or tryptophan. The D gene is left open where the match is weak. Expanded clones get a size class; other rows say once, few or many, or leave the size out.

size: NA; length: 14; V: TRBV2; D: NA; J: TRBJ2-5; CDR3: CASTPPDSQETQYF; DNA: TGTGCCAGCACGCCTCCGGACTCGCAAGAGACCCAGTACTTC
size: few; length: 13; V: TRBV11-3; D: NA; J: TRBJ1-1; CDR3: CASSFRGGTEAFF; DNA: TGTGCCAGCAGCTTTAGAGGAGGCACTGAAGCTTTCTTT
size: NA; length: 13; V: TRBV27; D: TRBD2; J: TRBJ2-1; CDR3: CASGLAGGNEQFF; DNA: TGTGCCAGCGGACTAGCGGGAGGCAATGAGCAGTTCTTC
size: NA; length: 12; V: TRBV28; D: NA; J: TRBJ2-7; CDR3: CASTESVYEQYF; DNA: TGTGCCAGCACGGAAAGCGTATACGAGCAGTACTTC
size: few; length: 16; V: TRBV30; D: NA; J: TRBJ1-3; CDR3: CAWSVGPLGAGNTIYF; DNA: TGTGCCTGGAGTGTAGGTCCGCTGGGAGCGGGAAACACCATATATTTT
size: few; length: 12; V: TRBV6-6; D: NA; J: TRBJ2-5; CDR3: CASSRQEETQYF; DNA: TGTGCCAGCAGCCGACAGGAAGAGACCCAGTACTTC
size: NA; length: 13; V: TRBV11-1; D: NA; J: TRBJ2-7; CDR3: CASSLERPYEQYF; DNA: TGTGCCAGCAGCCTAGAGCGGCCCTACGAGCAGTACTTC
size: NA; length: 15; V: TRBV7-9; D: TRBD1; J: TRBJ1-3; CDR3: CASSPRTGSENTIYF; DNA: TGTGCCAGCAGCCCGCGGACAGGGAGCGAAAACACCATATATTTT
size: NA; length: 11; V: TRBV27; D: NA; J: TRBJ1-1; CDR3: CASRFGTEAFF; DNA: TGTGCCAGCAGATTCGGGACTGAAGCTTTCTTT
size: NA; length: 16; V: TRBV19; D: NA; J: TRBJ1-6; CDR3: CASSTGWSSYNSPLHF; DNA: TGTGCCAGTAGTACTGGGTGGAGCTCCTATAATTCACCCCTCCACTTT
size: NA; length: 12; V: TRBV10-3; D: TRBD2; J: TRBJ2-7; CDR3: CAVGLAGREQYF; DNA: TGTGCCGTGGGACTAGCGGGGCGGGAGCAGTACTTC
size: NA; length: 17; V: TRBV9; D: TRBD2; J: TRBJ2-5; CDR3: CASSPGGLAGGKETQYF; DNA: TGTGCCAGCAGCCCAGGGGGGCTAGCGGGGGGCAAAGAGACCCAGTACTTC
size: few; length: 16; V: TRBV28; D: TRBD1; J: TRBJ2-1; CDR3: CASSDRGDRTNNEQFF; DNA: TGTGCCAGCTCCGACCGAGGGGACAGGACTAACAATGAGCAGTTCTTC
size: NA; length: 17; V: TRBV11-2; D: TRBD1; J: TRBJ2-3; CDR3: CASSYSGQGMSTDTQYF; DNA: TGTGCCAGCAGCTACTCAGGACAGGGGATGAGCACAGATACGCAGTATTTT
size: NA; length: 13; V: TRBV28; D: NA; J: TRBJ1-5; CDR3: CASSLQGNQPQHF; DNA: TGTGCCAGCAGTTTACAGGGCAATCAGCCCCAGCATTTT
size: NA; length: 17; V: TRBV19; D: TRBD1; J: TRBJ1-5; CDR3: CASIRQGSFYGNQPQHF; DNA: TGTGCCAGTATAAGACAGGGGTCCTTTTATGGCAATCAGCCCCAGCATTTT
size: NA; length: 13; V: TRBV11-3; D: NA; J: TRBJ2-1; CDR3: CASSYQEYNEQFF; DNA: TGTGCCAGCAGCTACCAGGAATACAATGAGCAGTTCTTC
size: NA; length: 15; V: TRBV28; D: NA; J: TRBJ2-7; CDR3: CASSSRGGEDYEQYF; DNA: TGTGCCAGCAGTTCTCGCGGGGGCGAGGACTACGAGCAGTACTTC
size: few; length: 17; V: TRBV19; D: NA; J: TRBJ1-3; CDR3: CASSALWGRDSGNTIYF; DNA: TGTGCCAGTAGCGCTCTTTGGGGCAGGGACTCTGGAAACACCATATATTTT
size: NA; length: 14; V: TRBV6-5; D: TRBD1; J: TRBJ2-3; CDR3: CASRVDRFLDTQYF; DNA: TGTGCCAGCAGAGTGGACAGGTTCCTCGATACGCAGTATTTT
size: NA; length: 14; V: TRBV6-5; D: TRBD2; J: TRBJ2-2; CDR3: CASTLGLATGELFF; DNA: TGTGCCAGCACCCTGGGACTAGCGACCGGGGAGCTGTTTTTT
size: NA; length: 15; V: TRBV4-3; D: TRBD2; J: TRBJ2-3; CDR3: CASSQRLADTDTQYF; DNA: TGCGCCAGCAGCCAACGACTAGCGGACACAGATACGCAGTATTTT
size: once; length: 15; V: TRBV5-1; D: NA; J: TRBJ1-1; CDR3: CASSLALEGRTEAFF; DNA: TGCGCCAGCAGCTTGGCCTTGGAGGGGAGAACTGAAGCTTTCTTT
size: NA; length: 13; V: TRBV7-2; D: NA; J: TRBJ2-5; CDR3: CASSLFSRETQYF; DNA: TGTGCCAGCAGCTTATTTTCGAGGGAGACCCAGTACTTC
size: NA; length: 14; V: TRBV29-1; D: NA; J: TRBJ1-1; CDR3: CSYFGRGANTEAFF; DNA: TGCAGCTATTTTGGACGGGGGGCGAACACTGAAGCTTTCTTT
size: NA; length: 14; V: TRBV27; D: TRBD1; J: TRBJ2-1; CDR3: CATRGTGANNEQFF; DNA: TGTGCCACCCGAGGGACAGGGGCCAACAATGAGCAGTTCTTC
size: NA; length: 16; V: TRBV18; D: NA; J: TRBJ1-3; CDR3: CASSPGLLSSGNTIYF; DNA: TGTGCCAGCTCACCAGGTCTTCTCAGCTCTGGAAACACCATATATTTT
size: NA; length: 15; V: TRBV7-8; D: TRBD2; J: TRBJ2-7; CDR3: CASSLVAGGLREQYF; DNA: TGTGCCAGCAGCTTAGTAGCGGGAGGCTTGCGCGAGCAGTACTTC
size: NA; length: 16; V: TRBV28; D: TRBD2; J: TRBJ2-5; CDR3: CASSGMTSGIQETQYF; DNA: TGTGCCAGCAGTGGTATGACTAGCGGGATCCAAGAGACCCAGTACTTC
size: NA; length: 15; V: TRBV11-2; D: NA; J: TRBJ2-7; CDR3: CASSLVVLAPYEQYF; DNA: TGTGCCAGCAGCTTAGTTGTACTAGCTCCCTACGAGCAGTACTTC
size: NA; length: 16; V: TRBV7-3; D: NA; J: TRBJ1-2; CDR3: CASSLKGGGRDYGYTF; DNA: TGTGCCAGCAGCTTAAAGGGTGGCGGGAGGGACTATGGCTACACCTTC
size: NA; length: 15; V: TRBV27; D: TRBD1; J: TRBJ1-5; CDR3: CASSFGQGAAQPQHF; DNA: TGTGCCAGCAGTTTTGGACAGGGGGCCGCTCAGCCCCAGCATTTT
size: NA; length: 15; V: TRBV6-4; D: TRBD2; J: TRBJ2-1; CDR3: CASSDSSGSYNEQFF; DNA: TGTGCCAGCAGTGACTCGAGCGGGAGTTACAATGAGCAGTTCTTC
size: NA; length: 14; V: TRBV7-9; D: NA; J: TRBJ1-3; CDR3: CASSLDDSRNTIYF; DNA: TGTGCCAGCAGCTTGGATGACAGCAGAAACACCATATATTTT
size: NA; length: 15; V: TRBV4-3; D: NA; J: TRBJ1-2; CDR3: CASSQAWGLFYGYTF; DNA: TGCGCCAGCAGCCAAGCCTGGGGCCTTTTTTATGGCTACACCTTC
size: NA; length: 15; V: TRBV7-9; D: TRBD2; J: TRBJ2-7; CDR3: CASSFGAGGRDEQYF; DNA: TGTGCCAGCAGCTTTGGGGCGGGAGGGCGAGACGAGCAGTACTTC
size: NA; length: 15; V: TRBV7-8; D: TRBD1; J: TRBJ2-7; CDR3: CASSSPDRAGYEQYF; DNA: TGTGCCAGCAGCTCACCCGACAGGGCGGGCTACGAGCAGTACTTC